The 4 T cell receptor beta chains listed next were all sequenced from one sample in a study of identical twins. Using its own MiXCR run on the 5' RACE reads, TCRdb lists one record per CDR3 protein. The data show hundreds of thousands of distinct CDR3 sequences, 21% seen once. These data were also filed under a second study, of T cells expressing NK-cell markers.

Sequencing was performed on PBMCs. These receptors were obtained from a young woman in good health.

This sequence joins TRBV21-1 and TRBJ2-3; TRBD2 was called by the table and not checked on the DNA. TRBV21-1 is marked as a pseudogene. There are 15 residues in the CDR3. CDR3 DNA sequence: TGTGCCAGCAGCAACAGGCCCTGGGTGACAGATACGCAGTATTTT. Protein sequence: CASSNRPWVTDTQYF.

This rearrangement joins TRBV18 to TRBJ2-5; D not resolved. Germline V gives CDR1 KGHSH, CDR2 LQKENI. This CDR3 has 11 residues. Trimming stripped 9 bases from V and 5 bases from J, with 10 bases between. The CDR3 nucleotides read TGTGCCAGTCGAGAGGCGGAGACCCAGTACTTC. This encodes CASREAETQYF.

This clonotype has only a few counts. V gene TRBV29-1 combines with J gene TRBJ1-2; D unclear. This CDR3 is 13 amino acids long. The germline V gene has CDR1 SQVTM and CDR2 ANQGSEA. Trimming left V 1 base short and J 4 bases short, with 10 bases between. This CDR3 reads CSVEGQETYGYTF. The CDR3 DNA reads TGCAGCGTTGAAGGGCAGGAAACCTATGGCTACACCTTC.

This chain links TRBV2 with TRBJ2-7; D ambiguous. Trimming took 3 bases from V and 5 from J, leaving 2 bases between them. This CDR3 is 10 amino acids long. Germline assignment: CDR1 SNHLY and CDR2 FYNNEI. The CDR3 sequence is CASSEDEQYF. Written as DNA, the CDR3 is TGTGCCAGCAGTGAGGACGAGCAGTACTTC.